The text below deals with one T cell receptor beta chain. The data derive from a study of T cell responses to AZD1222 COVID-19 vaccine. Data came from immunoSEQ multiplex PCR; TCRdb stores just in-frame clones and leaves some out. The repertoire includes 150,000 to 180,000 clones, about 88% of them detected once, and about 20% sits in the top ten. The CDR3 sequence is 11 residues long. CDR1 and CDR2 from the germline V gene are MDHEN and SYDVKM. The V end lost 3 bases, the J end lost 11 bases, and 10 bases lay between the germline ends. This specimen was peripheral blood, taken on day 0 of AZD1222 vaccination. This receptor was identified in an adult in good health. The chain joins TRBV28 to TRBJ1-1; the D is unclear. This CDR3 reads CASSLASRAFF. CDR3 sequence (DNA): TGTGCCAGCAGTTTGGCCAGCCGGGCTTTCTTT. The variable domain in full, completed from reference TRBV28 and TRBJ1-1, reads DVKVTQSSRYLVKRTGEKVFLECVQDMDHENMFWYRQDPGLGLRLIYFSYDVKMKEKGDIPEGYSVSREKKERFSLILESASTNQTSMYLCASSLASRAFFGQGTRLTVV.